The rows below give T cell receptor beta chains drawn from one sample of a study of lymphopenia after photon versus proton radiotherapy. Using immunoSEQ multiplex PCR, the repertoire was profiled, and TCRdb retains in-frame clones only, with some absent. The table shows 50,000 or so clones, with roughly 90% occurring only once. Source: peripheral blood, taken from a patient treated with photon-based radiotherapy. The receptor set was obtained from a woman between 40 and 55 years old with cholangiocarcinoma. CDR3s include the opening cysteine and the closing phenylalanine or tryptophan. The order of the fields is clone size, D gene, V gene, J gene, CDR3 protein, CDR3 DNA. D genes are given only for firm matches. Only part of the rows carry a size: once, few, many, or a class if the clone is expanded.

clone size: .; D gene: .; V gene: TRBV11-2; J gene: TRBJ1-2; CDR3 protein: CASSSRDALYGYTF; CDR3 DNA: TGTGCCAGCAGCTCCCGGGACGCCCTCTATGGCTACACCTTC
clone size: .; D gene: TRBD2; V gene: TRBV9; J gene: TRBJ2-1; CDR3 protein: CASSKGLTSGYNEQFF; CDR3 DNA: TGTGCCAGCAGCAAAGGCTTGACTAGCGGTTACAATGAGCAGTTCTTC
clone size: .; D gene: .; V gene: TRBV10-3; J gene: TRBJ2-1; CDR3 protein: CAIKDSGNLNEQFF; CDR3 DNA: TGTGCCATCAAGGACAGCGGGAATTTGAATGAGCAGTTCTTC
clone size: .; D gene: .; V gene: TRBV6-1; J gene: TRBJ1-2; CDR3 protein: CASSQTDYNYGYTF; CDR3 DNA: TGTGCCAGCAGTCAGACAGATTACAACTATGGCTACACCTTC
clone size: .; D gene: TRBD2; V gene: TRBV5-1; J gene: TRBJ2-5; CDR3 protein: CASSLYPSGYQETQYF; CDR3 DNA: TGCGCCAGCAGCTTGTACCCTAGCGGGTACCAAGAGACCCAGTACTTC
clone size: .; D gene: TRBD2; V gene: TRBV7-3; J gene: TRBJ2-1; CDR3 protein: CASSRAGGGTNEQFF; CDR3 DNA: TGTGCCAGCAGTAGAGCGGGAGGCGGGACGAATGAGCAGTTCTTC
clone size: .; D gene: .; V gene: TRBV6-5; J gene: TRBJ2-6; CDR3 protein: CASRDEAGANVLTF; CDR3 DNA: TGTGCCAGCAGGGATGAAGCTGGGGCCAACGTCCTGACTTTC
clone size: .; D gene: .; V gene: TRBV27; J gene: TRBJ2-7; CDR3 protein: CASSSTGHTYEQYF; CDR3 DNA: TGTGCCAGCAGTTCCACGGGACACACCTACGAGCAGTACTTC
clone size: .; D gene: .; V gene: TRBV29-1; J gene: TRBJ2-5; CDR3 protein: CSVGRETQYF; CDR3 DNA: TGCAGCGTCGGGAGAGAGACCCAGTACTTC
clone size: .; D gene: .; V gene: TRBV7-9; J gene: TRBJ2-1; CDR3 protein: CASSSFTTGEQFF; CDR3 DNA: TGTGCCAGCAGCTCATTTACTACGGGTGAGCAGTTCTTC
clone size: .; D gene: .; V gene: TRBV11-2; J gene: TRBJ2-3; CDR3 protein: CASSPNNGGSTDTQYF; CDR3 DNA: TGTGCCAGCAGCCCCAACAACGGGGGAAGCACAGATACGCAGTATTTT
clone size: .; D gene: .; V gene: TRBV19; J gene: TRBJ2-1; CDR3 protein: CASSMLIGYEQFF; CDR3 DNA: TGTGCCAGTAGTATGCTCATCGGGTATGAGCAGTTCTTC
clone size: few; D gene: TRBD1; V gene: TRBV27; J gene: TRBJ2-7; CDR3 protein: CASSRDSTYEQYF; CDR3 DNA: TGTGCCAGCAGTCGGGACAGTACCTACGAGCAGTACTTC
clone size: once; D gene: .; V gene: TRBV28; J gene: TRBJ2-2; CDR3 protein: CASSLGLTGELFF; CDR3 DNA: TGTGCCAGCAGTTTAGGGTTAACCGGGGAGCTGTTTTTT
clone size: .; D gene: .; V gene: TRBV19; J gene: TRBJ2-7; CDR3 protein: CASTGTDSTWQYF; CDR3 DNA: TGTGCCAGCACCGGGACGGACTCAACCTGGCAGTACTTC
clone size: .; D gene: .; V gene: TRBV2; J gene: TRBJ1-5; CDR3 protein: CASREQGGQPQHF; CDR3 DNA: TGTGCCAGCAGGGAGCAGGGCGGTCAGCCCCAGCATTTT
clone size: .; D gene: TRBD1; V gene: TRBV14; J gene: TRBJ1-4; CDR3 protein: CASSPRTGLREKLFF; CDR3 DNA: TGTGCCAGCAGCCCTAGGACAGGGTTGCGGGAAAAACTGTTTTTT
clone size: .; D gene: .; V gene: TRBV28; J gene: TRBJ2-3; CDR3 protein: CASSRRGGGTDTQYF; CDR3 DNA: TGTGCCAGCTCTCGTAGAGGGGGGGGCACAGATACGCAGTATTTT
clone size: .; D gene: .; V gene: TRBV11-2; J gene: TRBJ2-7; CDR3 protein: CASSLIRGRETYEQYF; CDR3 DNA: TGTGCCAGCAGCCTGATTCGGGGGAGAGAGACCTACGAGCAGTACTTC
clone size: .; D gene: .; V gene: TRBV5-5; J gene: TRBJ1-5; CDR3 protein: CASSLAPRERVNQPQHF; CDR3 DNA: TGTGCCAGCAGCTTGGCCCCCAGGGAACGTGTCAATCAGCCCCAGCATTTT
clone size: .; D gene: .; V gene: TRBV11-2; J gene: TRBJ2-7; CDR3 protein: CASSPAVGQNYEQYF; CDR3 DNA: TGTGCCAGCAGCCCTGCAGTGGGCCAGAACTACGAGCAGTACTTC
clone size: .; D gene: .; V gene: TRBV30; J gene: TRBJ2-7; CDR3 protein: CACVRTASSYEQYF; CDR3 DNA: TGTGCCTGCGTTAGGACAGCTAGCTCCTACGAGCAGTACTTC
clone size: .; D gene: .; V gene: TRBV30; J gene: TRBJ1-2; CDR3 protein: CAWEQGTSYGYTF; CDR3 DNA: TGTGCCTGGGAACAGGGCACCTCCTATGGCTACACCTTC
clone size: .; D gene: .; V gene: TRBV11-2; J gene: TRBJ1-2; CDR3 protein: CASSFRGGYTF; CDR3 DNA: TGTGCCAGCAGCTTTCGAGGTGGCTACACCTTC
clone size: few; D gene: .; V gene: TRBV15; J gene: TRBJ1-2; CDR3 protein: CATSRDRGSGPTGGYTF; CDR3 DNA: TGTGCCACCAGCAGAGATCGTGGGTCAGGGCCAACCGGAGGCTACACCTTC
clone size: once; D gene: TRBD1; V gene: TRBV18; J gene: TRBJ1-1; CDR3 protein: CASSQGGQNTEAFF; CDR3 DNA: TGTGCCAGCTCACAAGGGGGCCAGAACACTGAAGCTTTCTTT
clone size: .; D gene: .; V gene: TRBV5-1; J gene: TRBJ2-7; CDR3 protein: CASSSNPQPYEQYF; CDR3 DNA: TGCGCCAGCAGCTCCAACCCTCAACCCTACGAGCAGTACTTC
clone size: once; D gene: .; V gene: TRBV7-9; J gene: TRBJ1-6; CDR3 protein: CASSRISGEPLHF; CDR3 DNA: TGTGCCAGCAGCCGAATATCAGGGGAACCCCTCCACTTT
clone size: .; D gene: .; V gene: TRBV7-2; J gene: TRBJ1-3; CDR3 protein: CASSFRQPLSGNTIYF; CDR3 DNA: TGTGCCAGCAGCTTCCGGCAGCCACTCTCTGGAAACACCATATATTTT
clone size: few; D gene: TRBD2; V gene: TRBV19; J gene: TRBJ2-7; CDR3 protein: CASSMGGSGEQYF; CDR3 DNA: TGTGCCAGTAGTATGGGGGGGTCTGGAGAGCAGTACTTC
clone size: .; D gene: .; V gene: TRBV18; J gene: TRBJ2-5; CDR3 protein: CASSPVVGSVETQYF; CDR3 DNA: TGTGCCAGCTCACCAGTTGTGGGTAGCGTGGAGACCCAGTACTTC
clone size: .; D gene: TRBD1; V gene: TRBV28; J gene: TRBJ1-4; CDR3 protein: CASSHILGQGIEKLFF; CDR3 DNA: TGTGCCAGCAGTCACATTCTGGGACAGGGGATTGAAAAACTGTTTTTT
clone size: .; D gene: .; V gene: TRBV5-1; J gene: TRBJ2-7; CDR3 protein: CASSSENYEQYF; CDR3 DNA: TGCGCCAGCAGCTCAGAAAACTACGAGCAGTACTTC
clone size: .; D gene: .; V gene: TRBV4-2; J gene: TRBJ2-7; CDR3 protein: CASSQDPGRFAYEQYF; CDR3 DNA: TGTGCCAGCAGCCAAGATCCTGGGCGGTTTGCCTACGAGCAGTACTTC
clone size: .; D gene: .; V gene: TRBV7-9; J gene: TRBJ1-1; CDR3 protein: CASSLSRKEAFF; CDR3 DNA: TGTGCCAGCAGCTTATCCAGGAAAGAAGCTTTCTTT
clone size: .; D gene: TRBD1; V gene: TRBV25-1; J gene: TRBJ2-5; CDR3 protein: CASSEYGAQGARETQYF; CDR3 DNA: TGTGCCAGCAGTGAATACGGGGCACAGGGGGCTAGAGAGACCCAGTACTTC
clone size: .; D gene: .; V gene: TRBV28; J gene: TRBJ2-7; CDR3 protein: CASSQTGLSYEQYF; CDR3 DNA: TGTGCCAGCAGTCAGACAGGACTATCCTACGAGCAGTACTTC
clone size: few; D gene: .; V gene: TRBV9; J gene: TRBJ2-5; CDR3 protein: CASRGEEETQYF; CDR3 DNA: TGTGCCAGCAGGGGGGAGGAAGAGACCCAGTACTTC
clone size: .; D gene: .; V gene: TRBV5-4; J gene: TRBJ2-1; CDR3 protein: CASSLDLAINEQFF; CDR3 DNA: TGTGCCAGCAGCTTGGATCTAGCGATCAATGAGCAGTTCTTC
clone size: .; D gene: .; V gene: TRBV5-1; J gene: TRBJ1-1; CDR3 protein: CASSLGGQIEAFF; CDR3 DNA: TGCGCCAGCAGCTTAGGGGGGCAAATTGAAGCTTTCTTT
clone size: .; D gene: .; V gene: TRBV19; J gene: TRBJ2-1; CDR3 protein: CASKSPGNNNEQFF; CDR3 DNA: TGTGCCAGTAAATCGCCAGGGAATAACAATGAGCAGTTCTTC
clone size: .; D gene: TRBD1; V gene: TRBV5-1; J gene: TRBJ1-1; CDR3 protein: CASSLGTGLTEAFF; CDR3 DNA: TGCGCCAGCAGCCTTGGGACAGGGCTCACTGAAGCTTTCTTT